This TCR beta chain originates from a study of shared clonotypes between healthy human individuals. Whole-study results and caveats: Clonotypes which were not shared had lower generation probabilities than clonotypes that all four donors shared. Naive subsets, compared against memory subsets, generally had larger estimated richness values. Large depth notwithstanding, sorted-subset sequencing proved incomplete by rarefaction.

Remarks on this clone: What it recognizes is unknown.

Measured with immunoSEQ multiplex PCR; TCRdb has only the in-frame clones, and not every one. The table shows approximately 2.3 million clones, with more than 80% occurring only once. Germline V gives CDR1 SEHNR, CDR2 FQNEAQ (reference sequence). This CDR3 region has 15 residues. The V and J ends lost 2 bases and 5 bases respectively, with 15 bases between them. The origin of this receptor is a man aged 18 to 30 in good health. Some clones in this sample may be carry-over from other donors' samples. The chain uses TRBV7-9 and TRBJ1-2; TRBD1 is a possible D gene (5 bases). The sample taken for sequencing was naive CD4+ T cells from PBMCs. Subset indicated: CD45RA+ positively selected. CDR3 loop: CASSLPAGRLYGYTF. The CDR3 DNA reads TGTGCCAGCAGCTTACCGGCAGGGAGGTTGTATGGCTACACCTTC.